These T cell receptor beta chains were read from a single sample in a study of T cell repertoires in cytomegalovirus infection. From the reads, TCRdb called clonotypes with MiXCR, one entry per CDR3 protein. Of some 200,000 distinct CDR3 sequences in the sample, less than 9.5% were seen once. The sample was PBMCs. The receptors here all came from a human donor in good health (CMV status not recorded). Some clones in this sample may be carry-over from other donors' samples. Each CDR3 is given with its conserved first and last residue. D genes are given only for firm matches. Part of the rows lack a size; the others show once, few, many or a class for expanded clones.

V gene	D gene	J gene	clone size	CDR3 protein	CDR3 DNA
TRBV6-2/TRBV6-3	.	TRBJ2-1	.	CASSYPGINEQFF	TGTGCCAGCAGTTATCCTGGGATCAATGAGCAGTTCTTC
TRBV7-2	TRBD1	TRBJ1-5	many	CASSVRDRANQPQHF	TGTGCCAGCAGTGTGCGGGACAGGGCTAATCAGCCCCAGCATTTT
TRBV7-2	.	TRBJ1-4	many	CASSSGLNEKLFF	TGTGCCAGCAGCTCGGGACTGAATGAAAAACTGTTTTTT
TRBV28	.	TRBJ2-5	few	CASSSRVRETQYF	TGTGCCAGCAGTTCCAGGGTTAGGGAGACCCAGTACTTC
TRBV7-2	TRBD1	TRBJ1-2	many	CASSHQGTAVYGYTF	TGTGCCAGCAGCCACCAGGGGACAGCCGTATATGGCTACACCTTC
TRBV11-2	.	TRBJ1-1	many	CASSPPEQDTEAFF	TGTGCCAGCAGCCCCCCCGAGCAGGACACTGAAGCTTTCTTT
TRBV4-3	.	TRBJ1-5	few	CASSQERGWAAQHF	TGCGCCAGCAGCCAAGAAAGGGGCTGGGCGGCCCAGCATTTT
TRBV2	TRBD1	TRBJ2-5	.	CASSGGTGGESRETQYF	TGTGCCAGCAGTGGAGGGACAGGGGGCGAATCACGGGAGACCCAGTACTTC
TRBV7-9	TRBD1	TRBJ1-2	many	CASSPRVSGQGVDGYTF	TGTGCCAGCAGCCCCCGGGTTTCGGGACAGGGGGTTGATGGCTACACCTTC
TRBV20-1	.	TRBJ2-7	.	CSAHGPRDEQYF	TGCAGTGCTCACGGGCCCCGCGACGAGCAGTACTTC
TRBV7-2	.	TRBJ2-2	many	CASSPAGRVGAGELFF	TGTGCCAGCAGCCCAGCAGGCAGGGTGGGGGCCGGGGAGCTGTTTTTT
TRBV20-1	.	TRBJ1-6	.	CSAIQGRSWRNSPLHF	TGCAGTGCTATTCAGGGAAGGTCGTGGAGGAATTCACCCCTCCACTTT
TRBV6-1	TRBD1	TRBJ2-1	many	CASSGTDLSYNEQFF	TGTGCCAGTTCCGGGACAGACCTCTCCTACAATGAGCAGTTCTTC
TRBV7-2	TRBD2	TRBJ2-7	many	CASSTTSGTYEQYF	TGTGCCAGCAGCACGACTAGCGGGACCTACGAGCAGTACTTC
TRBV10-3	.	TRBJ2-3	few	CAISRPTGTPSGSTDTQYF	TGTGCCATCAGCCGACCAACCGGGACTCCCTCCGGTAGCACAGATACGCAGTATTTT
TRBV7-2	.	TRBJ1-2	many	CASSPQGGGYTF	TGTGCCAGCAGCCCGCAGGGAGGTGGCTACACCTTC
TRBV9	.	TRBJ2-3	few	CASSLSVAGTDTQYF	TGTGCCAGCAGCCTCTCCGTAGCCGGTACAGATACGCAGTATTTT
TRBV7-8	.	TRBJ2-4	many	CASSPSPSGLGNIQYF	TGTGCCAGCAGCCCCTCGCCTTCGGGACTTGGAAACATTCAGTACTTC
TRBV19	TRBD2	TRBJ2-5	.	CASTTSGRAKETQYF	TGTGCCAGTACGACTAGCGGGAGGGCCAAGGAGACCCAGTACTTC
TRBV29-1	TRBD2	TRBJ2-1	.	CSVVGSGDEQFF	TGCAGCGTAGTAGGAAGCGGGGATGAGCAGTTCTTC
TRBV7-2	TRBD1	TRBJ2-5	many	CASSFRAPGQGVETQYF	TGTGCCAGCAGCTTTAGAGCCCCGGGACAGGGGGTGGAGACCCAGTACTTC
TRBV12-3/TRBV12-4	TRBD2	TRBJ2-1	many	CASSYVTSGSSYNEQFF	TGTGCCAGCAGTTACGTTACTAGCGGGAGCTCCTACAATGAGCAGTTCTTC
TRBV11-2	TRBD1	TRBJ2-3	many	CASSLGTGDTDTQYF	TGTGCCAGCAGCTTAGGTACAGGGGATACAGATACGCAGTATTTT
TRBV7-9	.	TRBJ1-1	many	CASSLDRVNTEAFF	TGTGCCAGCAGCTTAGACCGTGTAAACACTGAAGCTTTCTTT
TRBV28	TRBD2	TRBJ2-1	few	CASSSLGLAEGYNEQFF	TGTGCCAGCAGTTCCCTGGGACTAGCGGAGGGATACAATGAGCAGTTCTTC
TRBV20-1	.	TRBJ2-1	many	CSARALAASYNEQFF	TGCAGTGCTAGAGCATTAGCGGCCTCCTACAATGAGCAGTTCTTC
TRBV7-2	.	TRBJ1-5	many	CASSMSGGNNQPQHF	TGTGCCAGCAGCATGAGTGGGGGAAACAATCAGCCCCAGCATTTT
TRBV7-3	.	TRBJ2-1	many	CASSPDGTNEQFF	TGTGCCAGCAGCCCGGACGGAACGAATGAGCAGTTCTTC
TRBV3-1	.	TRBJ1-1	few	CASSQDLTGVNTEAFF	TGTGCCAGCAGCCAAGATCTCACGGGAGTGAACACTGAAGCTTTCTTT
TRBV6-2/TRBV6-3	.	TRBJ2-3	many	CASSYSSSADTQYF	TGTGCCAGCAGTTACTCGTCTAGTGCAGATACGCAGTATTTT
TRBV28	.	TRBJ1-2	many	CASRGGSYGYTF	TGTGCCAGCAGAGGTGGAAGCTATGGCTACACCTTC
TRBV29-1	TRBD1	TRBJ2-7	many	CSVAGSTGTYEQYF	TGCAGCGTTGCCGGATCGACAGGGACCTACGAGCAGTACTTC
TRBV28	.	TRBJ1-1	.	CASSLILYGTSEAFF	TGTGCCAGCAGTTTAATCCTTTACGGGACTTCTGAAGCTTTCTTT
TRBV7-9	.	TRBJ1-6	many	CASSLVQGASPLHF	TGTGCCAGCAGCTTAGTCCAGGGCGCTTCACCCCTCCACTTT
TRBV29-1	TRBD1	TRBJ2-5	.	CSVEPGQATQYF	TGCAGCGTTGAACCGGGACAGGCGACCCAGTACTTC
TRBV10-3	.	TRBJ1-3	.	CAISVDGVGYSGNTIYF	TGTGCCATCAGTGTTGATGGGGTGGGGTACTCTGGAAACACCATATATTTT